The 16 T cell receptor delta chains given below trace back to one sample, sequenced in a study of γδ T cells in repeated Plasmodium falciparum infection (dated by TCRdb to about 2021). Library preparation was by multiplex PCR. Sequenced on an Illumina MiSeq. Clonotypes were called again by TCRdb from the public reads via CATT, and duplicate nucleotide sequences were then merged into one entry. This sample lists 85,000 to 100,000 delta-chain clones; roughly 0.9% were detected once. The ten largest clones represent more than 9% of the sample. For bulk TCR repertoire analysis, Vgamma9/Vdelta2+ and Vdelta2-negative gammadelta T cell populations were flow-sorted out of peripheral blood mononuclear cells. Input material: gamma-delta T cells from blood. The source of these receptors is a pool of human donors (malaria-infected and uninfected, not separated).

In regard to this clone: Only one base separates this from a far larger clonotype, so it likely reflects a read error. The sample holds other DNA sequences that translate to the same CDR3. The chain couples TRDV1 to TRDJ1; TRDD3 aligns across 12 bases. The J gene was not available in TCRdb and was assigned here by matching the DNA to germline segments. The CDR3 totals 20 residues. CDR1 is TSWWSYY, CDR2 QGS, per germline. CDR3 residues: CALGGEFGRWVLGDTTKLIF. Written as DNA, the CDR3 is TGCGCTCTTGGGGGGGAGTTTGGACGATGGGTACTGGGGGATACAACGAAACTCATCTTT.

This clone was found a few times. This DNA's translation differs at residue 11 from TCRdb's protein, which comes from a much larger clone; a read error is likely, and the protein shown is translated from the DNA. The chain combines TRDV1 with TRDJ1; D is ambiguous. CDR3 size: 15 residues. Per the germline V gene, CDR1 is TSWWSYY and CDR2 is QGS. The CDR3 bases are TGTGCTCTTGGGAACAGGGTGCTGGCAACCGGTAAACTCATCTTT. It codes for CALGNRVLATGKLIF.

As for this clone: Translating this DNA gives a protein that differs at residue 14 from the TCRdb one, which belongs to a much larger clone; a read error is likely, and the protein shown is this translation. This CDR3 reads CACDRAYAPSTDKFIF. CDR3 in DNA: TGTGCCTGTGACAGGGCCTACGCCCCATCCACCGATAAATTCATCTTT. The V gene is listed as TRDV2; no J gene was called. Germline CDR1 reads GEAIGNYY; CDR2 reads EKD. The CDR3 spans 16 residues.

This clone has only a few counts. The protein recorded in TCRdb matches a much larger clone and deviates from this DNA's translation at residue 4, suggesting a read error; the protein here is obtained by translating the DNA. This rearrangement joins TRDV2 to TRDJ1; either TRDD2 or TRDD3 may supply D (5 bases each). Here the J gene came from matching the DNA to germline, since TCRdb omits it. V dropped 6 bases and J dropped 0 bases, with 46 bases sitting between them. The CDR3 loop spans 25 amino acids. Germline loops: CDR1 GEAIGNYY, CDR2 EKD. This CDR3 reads CACNYFRYTRSPEVRPLQYTDKLIF. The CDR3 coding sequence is TGTGCCTGTAACTACTTTCGATATACGCGGTCCCCAGAGGTCCGGCCCCTTCAGTACACCGATAAACTCATCTTT.

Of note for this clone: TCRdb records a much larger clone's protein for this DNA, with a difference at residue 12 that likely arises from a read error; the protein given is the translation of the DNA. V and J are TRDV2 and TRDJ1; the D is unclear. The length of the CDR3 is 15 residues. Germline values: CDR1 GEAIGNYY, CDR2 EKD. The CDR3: CACDTGAGYTDRLIF. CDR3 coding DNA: TGTGCCTGTGACACAGGGGCTGGCTACACCGATAGACTCATCTTT.

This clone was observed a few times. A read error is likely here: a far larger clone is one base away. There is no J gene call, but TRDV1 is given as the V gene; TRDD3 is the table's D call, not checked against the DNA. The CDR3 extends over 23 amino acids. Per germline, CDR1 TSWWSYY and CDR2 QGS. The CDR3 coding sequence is TGTGCTCTTGGGGACGGTTACGGTGCGCATCCTAAAAATCGGGGGATACGCTCTGATAAGCTCATCTTT. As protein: CALGDGYGAHPKNRGIRSDKLIF.

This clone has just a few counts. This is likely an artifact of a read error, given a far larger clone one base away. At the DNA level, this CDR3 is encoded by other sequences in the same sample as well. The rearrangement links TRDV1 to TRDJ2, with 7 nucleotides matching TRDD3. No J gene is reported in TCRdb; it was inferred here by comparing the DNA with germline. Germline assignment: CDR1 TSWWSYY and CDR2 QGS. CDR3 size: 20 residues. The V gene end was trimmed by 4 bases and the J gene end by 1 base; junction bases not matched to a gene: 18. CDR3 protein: CALGGHRFQLGGLLTAQLFF. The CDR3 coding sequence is TGTGCTCTTGGGGGCCACCGCTTCCAGCTGGGGGGCCTTTTGACAGCACAACTCTTCTTT.

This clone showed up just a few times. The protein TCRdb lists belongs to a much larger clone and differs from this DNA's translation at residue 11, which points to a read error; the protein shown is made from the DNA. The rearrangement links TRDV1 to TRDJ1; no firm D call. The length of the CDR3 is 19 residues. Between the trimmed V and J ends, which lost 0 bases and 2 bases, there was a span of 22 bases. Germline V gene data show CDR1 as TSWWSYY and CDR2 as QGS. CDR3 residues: CALGELAPPWSHRTDKLIF. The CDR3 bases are TGTGCTCTTGGGGAACTAGCCCCTCCCTGGAGTCATCGGACCGATAAACTCATCTTT.

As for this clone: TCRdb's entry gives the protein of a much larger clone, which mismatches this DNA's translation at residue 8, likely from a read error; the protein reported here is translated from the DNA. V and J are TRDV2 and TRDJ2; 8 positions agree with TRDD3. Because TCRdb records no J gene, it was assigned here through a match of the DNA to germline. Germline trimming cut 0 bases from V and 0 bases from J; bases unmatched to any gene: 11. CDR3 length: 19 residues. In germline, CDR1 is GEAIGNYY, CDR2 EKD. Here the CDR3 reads CACDTVLRDTRALTAQLFF. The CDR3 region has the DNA TGTGCCTGTGACACCGTACTGAGGGATACGCGGGCTTTGACAGCACAACTCTTCTTT.

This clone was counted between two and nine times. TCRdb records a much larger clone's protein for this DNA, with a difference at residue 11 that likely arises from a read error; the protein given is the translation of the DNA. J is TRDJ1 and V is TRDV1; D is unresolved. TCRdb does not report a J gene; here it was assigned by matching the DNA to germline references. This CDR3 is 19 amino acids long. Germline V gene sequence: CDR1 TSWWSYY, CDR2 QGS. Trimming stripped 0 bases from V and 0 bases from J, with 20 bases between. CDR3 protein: CALGELDGTLAVYTDKLIF. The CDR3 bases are TGTGCTCTTGGGGAACTGGACGGTACGTTAGCTGTGTACACCGATAAACTCATCTTT.

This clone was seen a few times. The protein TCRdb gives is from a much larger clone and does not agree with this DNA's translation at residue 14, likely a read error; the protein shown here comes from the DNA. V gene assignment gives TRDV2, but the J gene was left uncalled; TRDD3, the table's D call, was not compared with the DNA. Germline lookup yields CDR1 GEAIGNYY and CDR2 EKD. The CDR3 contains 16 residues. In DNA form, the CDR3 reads TGTGCCTGTGACGAAGTTTCGAGGGATACGACCGATAAACCCATCTTT. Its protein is CACDEVSRDTTDKPIF.

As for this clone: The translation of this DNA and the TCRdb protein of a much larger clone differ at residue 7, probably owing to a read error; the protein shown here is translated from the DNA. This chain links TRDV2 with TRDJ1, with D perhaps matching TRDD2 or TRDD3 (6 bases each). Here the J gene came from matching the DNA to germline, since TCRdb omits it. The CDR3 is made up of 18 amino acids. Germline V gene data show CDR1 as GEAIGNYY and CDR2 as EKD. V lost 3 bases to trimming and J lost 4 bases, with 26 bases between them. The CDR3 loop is CACDQMTFPGDGSDKLIF. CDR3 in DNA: TGTGCCTGTGACCAAATGACCTTCCCGGGGGACGGGAGCGATAAACTCATCTTT.

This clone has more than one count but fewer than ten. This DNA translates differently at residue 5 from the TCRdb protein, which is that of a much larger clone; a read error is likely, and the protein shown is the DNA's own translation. The CDR3 spells CALGGMGGRYTDKLIF. Here the CDR3 DNA reads TGTGCTCTTGGGGGCATGGGGGGGAGGTACACCGATAAACTCATCTTT. The J gene is TRDJ1, the V gene TRDV1; maybe TRDD3 (6 bases). The V end was cut by 4 bases, the J end by 0 bases, with 15 bases between. CDR3 length: 16 amino acids. Germline values: CDR1 TSWWSYY, CDR2 QGS.

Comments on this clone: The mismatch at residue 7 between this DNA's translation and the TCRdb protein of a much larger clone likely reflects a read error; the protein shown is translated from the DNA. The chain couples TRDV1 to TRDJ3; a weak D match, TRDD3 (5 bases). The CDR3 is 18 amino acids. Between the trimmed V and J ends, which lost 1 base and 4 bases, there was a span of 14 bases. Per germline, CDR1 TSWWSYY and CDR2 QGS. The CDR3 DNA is TGTGCTCTTGGGGAACGGGGAGTAACCGGGTGGGACACCCGACAGATGTTTTTC. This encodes CALGERGVTGWDTRQMFF.

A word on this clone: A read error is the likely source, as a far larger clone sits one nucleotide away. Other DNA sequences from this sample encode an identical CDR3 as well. The DNA of the CDR3 is TGTGCTCTTGGAGAACCGTGGGATACGCGCGATAAACTCATCTTT. It yields the protein CALGEPWDTRDKLIF. The chain couples TRDV1 to TRDJ1; TRDD3 aligns across 8 bases. TCRdb is silent on the J gene; assignment here came from matching the DNA to germline. This CDR3 region has 15 residues. CDR1 is TSWWSYY and CDR2 is QGS in the germline V gene.

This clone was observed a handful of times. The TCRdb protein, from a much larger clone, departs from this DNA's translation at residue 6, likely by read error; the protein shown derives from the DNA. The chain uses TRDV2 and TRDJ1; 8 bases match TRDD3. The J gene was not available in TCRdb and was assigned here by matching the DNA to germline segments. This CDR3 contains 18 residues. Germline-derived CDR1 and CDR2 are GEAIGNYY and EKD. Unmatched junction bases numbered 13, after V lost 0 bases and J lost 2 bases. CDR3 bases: TGTGCCTGTGACACCGCTGCGACTGGGGGTCACGGGACCGATAAACTCATCTTT. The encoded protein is CACDTAATGGHGTDKLIF.